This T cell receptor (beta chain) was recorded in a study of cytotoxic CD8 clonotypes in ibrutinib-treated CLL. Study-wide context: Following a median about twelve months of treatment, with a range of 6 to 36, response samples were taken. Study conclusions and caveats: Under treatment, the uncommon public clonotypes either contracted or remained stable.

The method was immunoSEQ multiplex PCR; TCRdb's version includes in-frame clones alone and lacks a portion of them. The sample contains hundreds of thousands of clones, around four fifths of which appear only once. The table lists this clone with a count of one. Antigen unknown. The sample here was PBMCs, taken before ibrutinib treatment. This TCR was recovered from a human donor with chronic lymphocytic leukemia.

The CDR3 loop is CASSLGGANTGELFF. The CDR3 region has the DNA TGTGCCAGCAGCTTAGGGGGGGCGAACACCGGGGAGCTGTTTTTT. This chain uses TRBV11-3 with TRBJ2-2; possibly TRBD2 for D (6 bases). V dropped 1 base and J dropped 0 bases, with 6 bases sitting between them. The CDR3 consists of 15 residues. CDR1 and CDR2 from the germline V gene are SGHNT and YENEEA.